The clone carrying this T cell receptor (beta chain) was picked up many times. Its antigen is not identified. This sample is part of a study of neurological immune-mediated disorders. Study-wide findings and caveats: Multiple sclerosis, the disease with the least TCR clonal expansion, fell below healthy controls, whereas HTLV-1-associated myelopathy showed the most.

The germline V gene has CDR1 SNHLY and CDR2 FYNNEI. V lost 4 bases to trimming and J lost 7 bases, with 9 bases between them. This CDR3 region has 12 residues. Each TCR transcript was tagged with a 10-nucleotide random UMI during 5'RACE. MiXCR, applied by TCRdb to the 5' RACE reads, yields one record per CDR3 protein. The sample contains about 55,000 distinct CDR3 sequences, over 3.5% of which appear only once. This clonotype originated in a middle-aged woman with multiple sclerosis. Sample: CD4+ T cells from blood. The chain couples TRBV2 to TRBJ2-3; a weak D match, TRBD1 (5 bases). Written as DNA, the CDR3 is TGTGCCAGCAGTGGGCAGGGCAATACGCAGTATTTT. It yields the protein CASSGQGNTQYF.